Detailed here is one T cell receptor (beta chain). Sequencing was performed with immunoSEQ multiplex PCR; in TCRdb, only in-frame clones are kept and a portion is missing. This sample has hundreds of thousands of clones, with roughly 85% found just once. The record originates from a study of blood T cell repertoires in COVID-19. Study-level background: COVID-19 samples collected from the United States, Italy and Spain covered acute and convalescent phases. T cells, B-cell-depleted T cells, or PBMCs supplied cDNA or gDNA.

In germline, CDR1 is LGHNA, CDR2 YSLEER. The CDR3 has 15 residues. V lost 4 bases to trimming and J lost 3 bases; unmatched junction nucleotides: 8. V usage is TRBV4-3 and J usage is TRBJ2-7, with TRBD2 matching 8 bases. Material: PBMCs or T cells enriched from blood (not recorded which). The clonotype originates from a woman between 45 and 65 years old with acute COVID-19. CDR3 nucleotide sequence: TGCGCCAGCAGCCCGGGGGCTAGCGGGTTCTACGAGCAGTACTTC. This sequence encodes CASSPGASGFYEQYF.